The 5 T cell receptor beta chains below all came from one sample that was sequenced in a study of cytomegalovirus exposure and HLA in healthy donors (dated by TCRdb to 2016 to 2017). Library creation used the immunoSEQ multiplex PCR assay. What TCRdb holds here is the immuneACCESS table cut down to in-frame rearrangements. Part of the clones is not present; checked against another copy, under half of the missing clones reflect an unresolved V gene, and the others are unexplained. The sample data list 200,000 to 300,000 clones, and roughly 91% of these were observed just once. In total, the top ten clones hold around 3.1% of the sample. The specimen sequenced was PBMCs. The receptors stem from a woman in her twenties or thirties in good health and CMV-seronegative.

The chain carries TRBV6-1 and TRBJ1-4; D call uncertain. Per the germline V gene, CDR1 is MNHNS and CDR2 is SASEGT. V dropped 3 bases and J dropped 17 bases, with 16 bases sitting between them. This CDR3 is 12 amino acids long. The CDR3 is CASSDLGKWGFF. In DNA, the CDR3 is TGTGCCAGCAGTGATCTCGGGAAGTGGGGATTTTTT.

The V call is TRBV11-3, the J call TRBJ2-7, with D possibly being TRBD2 (5 bases). The CDR3 length is 14 residues. Germline CDR1 reads SGHNT; CDR2 reads YENEEA. Trimming shortened V by 4 bases and J by 3 bases, and 13 bases separated the two germline ends. The CDR3 loop reads CASSSPHRGYEQYF. The CDR3 bases are TGTGCCAGCAGCTCCCCTCATCGGGGCTACGAGCAGTACTTC.

The gene calls are TRBV4-3 and TRBJ2-7, with D possibly being TRBD2 (6 bases). CDR1 LGHNA and CDR2 YSLEER come from the germline V gene. V gave up 0 bases and J gave up 4 bases, with 16 bases separating them. CDR3 length: 16 amino acids. The DNA of the CDR3 is TGCGCCAGCAGCCAAGACTCCGGGCAGGGAGGATACGAGCAGTACTTC. Its protein product is CASSQDSGQGGYEQYF.

This rearrangement joins TRBV4-2 to TRBJ2-7; D gene uncertain. There are 12 residues in the CDR3. V gave up 1 base and J gave up 6 bases, with 7 bases separating them. Germline CDR1 is LGHNA and CDR2 is YNFKEQ. The CDR3 here is CASSQGSFEQYF. The DNA for the CDR3 is TGTGCCAGCAGCCAAGGGTCGTTCGAGCAGTACTTC.

This chain joins TRBV28 and TRBJ2-3; 8 nucleotides align to TRBD1. The CDR3 runs 17 residues. The V segment lost 8 bases and the J segment 4 bases; nucleotides outside the gene matches: 17. The germline V gene has CDR1 MDHEN and CDR2 SYDVKM. The CDR3 reads CASRFPHDRGRADTQYF. CDR3 DNA: TGTGCCAGCCGGTTCCCGCATGACAGGGGTAGGGCAGATACGCAGTATTTT.